Following are 26 T cell receptor beta chains from one sample sequenced in a study of cytomegalovirus exposure and HLA in healthy donors (dated by TCRdb to about 2017). The library came from the immunoSEQ multiplex PCR assay. A mixture of 60 forward primers for TCR Vbeta segments and 13 reverse primers for TCR Jbeta segments was used in the multiplex PCR. Here the immuneACCESS table is served through TCRdb, limited to in-frame sequences with V and J called. Missing clones are a known gap in these copies; in checked studies unresolved V genes cover under half, and the rest lacks a known reason. The table for this sample lists approximately 110,000 clones; almost 70% of them were counted only once. Roughly 3.2% of the sample lies in the top ten. Sequences were obtained from PBMCs. The receptors were sampled from a man aged 25 to 40 in good health and CMV-seronegative.

A single count supports this clone. The chain is built from TRBV2 and TRBJ2-7; D is perhaps TRBD2 (7 bases). The CDR3 is 15 residues long. V lost 8 bases and J 0 bases, leaving 17 bases between the germline ends. The germline V gene has CDR1 SNHLY and CDR2 FYNNEI. CDR3 in DNA: TGTGCCAGCCTTCTAGGGGGGGCTAGCTCCTACGAGCAGTACTTC. This sequence encodes CASLLGGASSYEQYF. Full variable domain (missing parts from reference TRBV2 and TRBJ2-7): EPEVTQTPSHQVTQMGQEVILRCVPISNHLYFYWYRQILGQKVEFLVSFYNNEISEKSEIFDDQFSVERPDGSNFTLKIRSTKLEDSAMYFCASLLGGASSYEQYFGPGTRLTVT.

The rearrangement links TRBV9 to TRBJ2-1, with TRBD2 matching over 7 bases. CDR3 size: 14 residues. Germline values: CDR1 SGDLS, CDR2 YYNGEE. The junction had 5 bases not matched to a gene; V was cut back by 8 bases and J by 0 bases. As DNA, the CDR3 is TGTGCCAGTGAGCGGGACGGCTCCTACAATGAGCAGTTCTTC. Amino acid sequence: CASERDGSYNEQFF.

V usage is TRBV7-2 and J usage is TRBJ2-5, with D maybe TRBD2 (5 bases). Germline V gives CDR1 SGHTA, CDR2 FQGNSA. This CDR3 is built from 12 residues. The V end was cut by 4 bases, the J end by 5 bases, with 8 bases between. The CDR3 spells CASSSRGETQYF. CDR3 nucleotide sequence: TGTGCCAGCAGCTCAAGAGGGGAGACCCAGTACTTC.

The V call is TRBV29-1, the J call TRBJ2-7, with 7 bases fitting TRBD1. V was pared by 0 bases and J by 3 bases, with 8 bases of the junction left unmatched. The CDR3 contains 15 residues. The germline V gene has CDR1 SQVTM and CDR2 ANQGSEA. The CDR3 region has the DNA TGCAGCGTTGAAGATCGGAGGACAGGCCTCTACGAGCAGTACTTC. It encodes CSVEDRRTGLYEQYF.

The genes are TRBV5-1 and TRBJ1-1; the match to TRBD1 covers 7 bases. With V trimmed by 4 bases and J by 0 bases, 12 bases remained unmatched. From germline, CDR1 is SGHRS and CDR2 YFSETQ. This CDR3 is 17 amino acids long. CDR3 bases: TGCGCCAGCAGCGTTGGCGACAGGGCCTCCTTGAACACTGAAGCTTTCTTT. Translating it yields CASSVGDRASLNTEAFF.

The chain combines TRBV19 with TRBJ1-5; no firm D call. Per germline, CDR1 LNHDA and CDR2 SQIVND (reference sequence). The CDR3 is 14 residues long. V was trimmed by 8 bases and J by 0 bases, leaving 11 bases between them. CDR3 nucleotides: TGTGCCAGTCGCACAGATCATAGCAATCAGCCCCAGCATTTT. This codes for CASRTDHSNQPQHF. The variable domain in full, with the rest retrieved from reference TRBV19 and TRBJ1-5, is DGGITQSPKYLFRKEGQNVTLSCEQNLNHDAMYWYRQDPGQGLRLIYYSQIVNDFQKGDIAEGYSVSREKKESFPLTVTSAQKNPTAFYLCASRTDHSNQPQHFGDGTRLSIL.

The chain couples TRBV11-3 to TRBJ1-1, with 8 bases matching TRBD1. Per germline, CDR1 SGHNT and CDR2 YENEEA. Trimming removed 3 bases from V and 3 bases from J; junction bases left unmatched: 0. This CDR3 region has 13 residues. CDR3 coding DNA: TGTGCCAGCAGCTTCAGGGGGCACACTGAAGCTTTCTTT. Translating it yields CASSFRGHTEAFF.

This clone appeared a few times. This chain uses TRBV27 with TRBJ1-5; D gene uncertain. V lost 2 bases to trimming and J lost 0 bases, with 5 bases between them. Germline V gene lookup returns CDR1 MNHEY and CDR2 SMNVEV (reference sequence). The CDR3 runs 14 residues. CDR3 DNA: TGTGCCAGCAGTTTAGTCAGTAGCAATCAGCCCCAGCATTTT. Protein: CASSLVSSNQPQHF.

This clone appeared a single time. V gene TRBV10-3 combines with J gene TRBJ2-5; 9 bases match TRBD1. Trimming took 9 bases from V and 7 from J; bases not matched to a gene: 12. Germline CDR1 reads ENHRY; CDR2 reads SYGVKD. The CDR3 contains 14 residues. The CDR3 protein is CAIATGGRRVTQYF. As DNA, the CDR3 is TGTGCCATAGCAACAGGGGGCAGGAGGGTGACCCAGTACTTC.

This clone has a handful of counts. The chain joins TRBV30 to TRBJ2-1; TRBD2 might be the D (5 bases). Germline loops: CDR1 GTSNPN, CDR2 SVGIG (reference sequence). This CDR3 comprises 15 residues. The germline V and J ends were trimmed by 2 bases and 1 base, with 12 bases remaining between them. In DNA, the CDR3 is TGTGCCTGGAGTAAGAGTAGCGCATCCTACAATGAGCAGTTCTTC. This gives the protein CAWSKSSASYNEQFF.

The count of this clone is one. The rearrangement uses TRBV4-3 and TRBJ2-7; possibly TRBD1 for D (5 bases). The CDR3 is 13 amino acids. Germline V lookup: CDR1 LGHNA, CDR2 YSLEER. V was clipped by 0 bases and J by 9 bases, with 12 bases between them. For the CDR3, the DNA is TGCGCCAGCAGCCAAGACAGGGCTAAGGGGCAGTACTTC. This gives the protein CASSQDRAKGQYF.

CDR3 in amino acids: CASSVSRADTEAFF. The CDR3 DNA follows: TGTGCCAGCAGTGTGAGCAGGGCGGACACTGAAGCTTTCTTT. The chain is built from TRBV2 and TRBJ1-1, with TRBD1 as a possible D gene (5 bases). From germline, CDR1 is SNHLY and CDR2 FYNNEI. The CDR3 length is 14 residues. V was shortened by 4 bases and J by 3 bases, with 12 bases between the two germline ends.

The rearrangement uses TRBV5-4 and TRBJ2-1, with TRBD2 matching over 7 bases. Trimming removed 1 base from V and 0 bases from J; junction bases left unmatched: 4. CDR1 is SGHNT, CDR2 YYREEE, per germline (reference sequence). The CDR3 sequence is 16 residues long. The CDR3 DNA is TGTGCCAGCAGCTTGAGAGGGAGGGGCTCCTACAATGAGCAGTTCTTC. Amino acids: CASSLRGRGSYNEQFF.

The V call is TRBV28, the J call TRBJ1-5; D is perhaps TRBD1 (5 bases). CDR1 and CDR2 from the germline V gene are MDHEN and SYDVKM. The CDR3 loop spans 17 amino acids. The V end was cut by 7 bases, the J end by 5 bases, with 24 bases between. CDR3 bases: TGTGCCAGCACCCCCGGGGGGGTTGTATCAAACGATCAGCCCCAGCATTTT. Residues: CASTPGGVVSNDQPQHF.

This clone occurred a few times. V is TRBV11-3 and J is TRBJ2-1; 9 bases match TRBD2. CDR3 length: 14 amino acids. Germline CDR1 reads SGHNT; CDR2 reads YENEEA. The V segment lost 3 bases and the J segment 4 bases; nucleotides outside the gene matches: 1. Here the CDR3 DNA reads TGTGCCAGCAGCTTTACTAGCGGGTACAATGAGCAGTTCTTC. Amino acid sequence: CASSFTSGYNEQFF.

This chain connects TRBV30 to TRBJ1-5; 9 nucleotides line up with TRBD1. Germline V gene data show CDR1 as GTSNPN and CDR2 as SVGIG (reference sequence). The CDR3 contains 13 residues. The J segment lost 6 bases and the V segment lost 3 bases, leaving 3 bases of the junction unmatched. The CDR3 bases are TGTGCCTGGAGCACAGGGGGCCTTCAGCCCCAGCATTTT. Protein product: CAWSTGGLQPQHF.

The V call is TRBV19, the J call TRBJ2-5; maybe TRBD2 (5 bases). This CDR3 comprises 14 residues. CDR1 is LNHDA and CDR2 is SQIVND in the germline V gene (reference sequence). V shed 3 bases and J shed 6 bases, with 14 bases lying between them. CDR3 region: CASSIFRDGKTQYF. The CDR3 DNA reads as TGTGCCAGTAGTATCTTCAGAGACGGGAAGACCCAGTACTTC. Based on the CDR3 plus reference TRBV19 and TRBJ2-5, the full variable domain is DGGITQSPKYLFRKEGQNVTLSCEQNLNHDAMYWYRQDPGQGLRLIYYSQIVNDFQKGDIAEGYSVSREKKESFPLTVTSAQKNPTAFYLCASSIFRDGKTQYFGPGTRLLVL.

The chain has TRBV6-6 and TRBJ2-2; 13 bases are a match to TRBD2. Trimming at V came to 0 bases and at J to 6 bases, leaving 1 base not matched to a gene. This CDR3 contains 16 residues. Per germline, CDR1 MNHNY and CDR2 SVGAGI (reference sequence). CDR3 amino acids: CASSYSLAGGPGELFF. The CDR3 DNA follows: TGTGCCAGCAGTTACTCACTAGCGGGAGGGCCCGGGGAGCTGTTTTTT.

J is TRBJ2-7 and V is TRBV5-4; 8 positions agree with TRBD2. CDR1 and CDR2 (germline): SGHNT, YYREEE (reference sequence). This CDR3 has 16 residues. The junction had 5 bases not matched to a gene; V was cut back by 0 bases and J by 0 bases. The CDR3 region is CASSLGLATSSYEQYF. Here the CDR3 DNA reads TGTGCCAGCAGCTTGGGACTAGCGACCAGCTCCTACGAGCAGTACTTC.

J is TRBJ1-4 and V is TRBV19; no clear D. This CDR3 has 13 amino acids. In germline, CDR1 is LNHDA, CDR2 SQIVND (reference sequence). Trimming cost V 8 bases and J 4 bases, with 11 bases left between them. The CDR3 spells CASRTADNEKLFF. The CDR3 DNA reads TGTGCCAGTCGAACAGCAGATAATGAAAAACTGTTTTTT.

The chain joins TRBV28 to TRBJ1-2; TRBD1 agrees at 7 bases. The ends lost 5 bases at V and 5 bases at J; junction bases unmatched: 11. The CDR3 length is 15 residues. The V gene's germline CDR1 is MDHEN and CDR2 SYDVKM. CDR3 loop: CASSTFGGRGYGYTF. The CDR3 nucleotides read TGTGCCAGCAGTACTTTCGGGGGCAGGGGGTATGGCTACACCTTC.

This chain joins TRBV5-1 and TRBJ1-1, with 7 positions matching TRBD1. The length of the CDR3 is 14 residues. Germline V CDR1 and CDR2: SGHRS, YFSETQ. V was pared by 4 bases and J by 4 bases, with 7 bases of the junction left unmatched. The CDR3 DNA sequence: TGCGCCAGCAGCAAAACCACAGGGGCCACTGAAGCTTTCTTT. Encoded protein: CASSKTTGATEAFF.

The V call is TRBV13, the J call TRBJ1-1, with D unclear. The V gene lost 10 bases and the J gene lost 4 bases, with 16 bases spanning the gap. Looked up from germline, CDR1 is PRHDT and CDR2 is FYEKMQ (reference sequence). This CDR3 is built from 13 residues. The CDR3 protein is CATPGAGTTEAFF. In DNA, the CDR3 is TGTGCCACCCCAGGCGCGGGAACCACTGAAGCTTTCTTT.

V gene TRBV21-1 combines with J gene TRBJ2-2; TRBD1, the table's D call, was not compared with the DNA. TRBV21-1 is a pseudogene locus. CDR3 length equals 19 residues. The CDR3 DNA is TGTGCCAGCAGCAAAATCGGACAGGACCCCACCGCCCTCACCGGGGAGCTGTTTTTT. Protein sequence: CASSKIGQDPTALTGELFF.

The chain joins TRBV5-1 to TRBJ1-1, with D unresolved. The CDR3 is 15 amino acids. Trimming pared 4 bases from V and 1 base from J, leaving 14 bases between. Germline lookup yields CDR1 SGHRS and CDR2 YFSETQ. The CDR3 DNA reads TGCGCCAGCAGCCCCTCCCCGGGTACGAACACTGAAGCTTTCTTT. This sequence encodes CASSPSPGTNTEAFF.

The V gene is TRBV5-1, the J gene TRBJ2-1; D is ambiguous. Germline-derived CDR1 and CDR2 are SGHRS and YFSETQ. V shed 2 bases and J shed 5 bases, with 11 bases lying between them. The CDR3 has 14 amino acids. The CDR3 sequence: CASSLATVDNEQFF. The CDR3 nucleotides are TGCGCCAGCAGCTTAGCTACAGTAGACAATGAGCAGTTCTTC.